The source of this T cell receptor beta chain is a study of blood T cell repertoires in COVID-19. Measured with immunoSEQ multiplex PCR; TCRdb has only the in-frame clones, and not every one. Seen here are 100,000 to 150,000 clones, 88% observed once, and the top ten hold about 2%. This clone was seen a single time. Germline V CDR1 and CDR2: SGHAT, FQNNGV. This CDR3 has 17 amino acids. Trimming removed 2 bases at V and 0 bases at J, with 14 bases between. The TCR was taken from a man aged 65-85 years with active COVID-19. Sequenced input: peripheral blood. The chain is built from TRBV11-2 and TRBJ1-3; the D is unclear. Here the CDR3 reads CASSLPPGASSGNTIYF. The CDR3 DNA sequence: TGTGCCAGCAGCTTACCCCCCGGAGCTAGCTCTGGAAACACCATATATTTT.